The rows below give T cell receptor beta chains drawn from one sample of a study of fetal regulatory T cell absence and autoimmunity. Measured with immunoSEQ multiplex PCR; TCRdb has only the in-frame clones, and not every one. The data contain 95,000 or so clones, approximately 79% of them seen just once; the ten biggest clones take up roughly 2%. The specimen was pancreas tissue. The receptor set was obtained from a male donor with IPEX syndrome. Both conserved end residues are part of each CDR3. The order of the fields is CDR3 length, J gene, clone size, V gene, D gene, CDR3 protein, CDR3 DNA. The D gene is left open where the match is weak. Expanded clones get a size class; other rows say once, few or many, or leave the size out.

length: 14
J: TRBJ2-7
size: .
V: TRBV14
D: .
CDR3: CASSQAGIAYEQYF
DNA: TGTGCCAGCAGCCAAGCCGGGATAGCTTACGAGCAGTACTTC

length: 12
J: TRBJ2-1
size: .
V: TRBV7-2
D: .
CDR3: CASSAQGNEQFF
DNA: TGTGCCAGCAGCGCCCAGGGCAATGAGCAGTTCTTC

length: 17
J: TRBJ2-1
size: once
V: TRBV11-2
D: .
CDR3: CASSFPVQTSNYNEQFF
DNA: TGTGCCAGCAGCTTCCCTGTTCAGACGAGTAACTACAATGAGCAGTTCTTC

length: 14
J: TRBJ2-5
size: .
V: TRBV11-1
D: .
CDR3: CASSLVRGQETQYF
DNA: TGTGCCAGCAGCTTAGTCAGGGGTCAAGAGACCCAGTACTTC

length: 15
J: TRBJ1-2
size: .
V: TRBV15
D: TRBD1
CDR3: CATSRGDRRNYGYTF
DNA: TGTGCCACCAGCAGAGGGGACAGAAGGAACTATGGCTACACCTTC

length: 14
J: TRBJ2-3
size: .
V: TRBV6-5
D: TRBD2
CDR3: CASSYNGRADTQYF
DNA: TGTGCCAGCAGTTACAACGGGAGGGCAGATACGCAGTATTTT

length: 13
J: TRBJ1-1
size: .
V: TRBV19
D: .
CDR3: CASSMGPNTEAFF
DNA: TGTGCCAGTAGTATGGGTCCGAACACTGAAGCTTTCTTT

length: 17
J: TRBJ2-7
size: .
V: TRBV18
D: TRBD2
CDR3: CASSPGLAGEQGYEQYF
DNA: TGTGCCAGCTCACCGGGACTAGCGGGAGAGCAGGGCTACGAGCAGTACTTC

length: 16
J: TRBJ2-5
size: once
V: TRBV23-1
D: TRBD2
CDR3: CASSQTAEGGQKTQYF
DNA: TGCGCCAGCAGTCAAACCGCTGAGGGAGGGCAAAAGACCCAGTACTTC

length: 13
J: TRBJ2-2
size: .
V: TRBV7-9
D: .
CDR3: CASSFWTGGELFF
DNA: TGTGCCAGCAGCTTTTGGACGGGCGGGGAGCTGTTTTTT

length: 18
J: TRBJ2-3
size: .
V: TRBV7-8
D: TRBD1
CDR3: CASSAMGQYLFSTDTQYF
DNA: TGTGCCAGCAGCGCAATGGGACAGTACTTATTTAGCACAGATACGCAGTATTTT

length: 17
J: TRBJ2-7
size: few
V: TRBV11-3
D: TRBD2
CDR3: CASSLKGLAGVLYEQYF
DNA: TGTGCCAGCAGCTTGAAGGGACTAGCGGGGGTCCTCTACGAGCAGTACTTC